This TCR beta chain was sequenced in a study of blood T cell repertoires in COVID-19. The V end was cut by 6 bases, the J end by 0 bases, with 8 bases between. Germline V gives CDR1 SQVTM, CDR2 ANQGSEA. The CDR3 is made up of 12 amino acids. Clones were read by immunoSEQ multiplex PCR, and TCRdb kept only the in-frame ones, dropping some. In the table there are fewer than 250,000 clones, roughly 87% of which are singletons. The origin of this receptor is a woman between 25 and 40 years old with acute COVID-19. Sample: PBMCs or T cells enriched from blood (not recorded which). The V gene is TRBV29-1, the J gene TRBJ1-1; D uncertain. CDR3: CSVATMNTEAFF. The CDR3 coding sequence is TGCAGCGTCGCGACAATGAACACTGAAGCTTTCTTT.